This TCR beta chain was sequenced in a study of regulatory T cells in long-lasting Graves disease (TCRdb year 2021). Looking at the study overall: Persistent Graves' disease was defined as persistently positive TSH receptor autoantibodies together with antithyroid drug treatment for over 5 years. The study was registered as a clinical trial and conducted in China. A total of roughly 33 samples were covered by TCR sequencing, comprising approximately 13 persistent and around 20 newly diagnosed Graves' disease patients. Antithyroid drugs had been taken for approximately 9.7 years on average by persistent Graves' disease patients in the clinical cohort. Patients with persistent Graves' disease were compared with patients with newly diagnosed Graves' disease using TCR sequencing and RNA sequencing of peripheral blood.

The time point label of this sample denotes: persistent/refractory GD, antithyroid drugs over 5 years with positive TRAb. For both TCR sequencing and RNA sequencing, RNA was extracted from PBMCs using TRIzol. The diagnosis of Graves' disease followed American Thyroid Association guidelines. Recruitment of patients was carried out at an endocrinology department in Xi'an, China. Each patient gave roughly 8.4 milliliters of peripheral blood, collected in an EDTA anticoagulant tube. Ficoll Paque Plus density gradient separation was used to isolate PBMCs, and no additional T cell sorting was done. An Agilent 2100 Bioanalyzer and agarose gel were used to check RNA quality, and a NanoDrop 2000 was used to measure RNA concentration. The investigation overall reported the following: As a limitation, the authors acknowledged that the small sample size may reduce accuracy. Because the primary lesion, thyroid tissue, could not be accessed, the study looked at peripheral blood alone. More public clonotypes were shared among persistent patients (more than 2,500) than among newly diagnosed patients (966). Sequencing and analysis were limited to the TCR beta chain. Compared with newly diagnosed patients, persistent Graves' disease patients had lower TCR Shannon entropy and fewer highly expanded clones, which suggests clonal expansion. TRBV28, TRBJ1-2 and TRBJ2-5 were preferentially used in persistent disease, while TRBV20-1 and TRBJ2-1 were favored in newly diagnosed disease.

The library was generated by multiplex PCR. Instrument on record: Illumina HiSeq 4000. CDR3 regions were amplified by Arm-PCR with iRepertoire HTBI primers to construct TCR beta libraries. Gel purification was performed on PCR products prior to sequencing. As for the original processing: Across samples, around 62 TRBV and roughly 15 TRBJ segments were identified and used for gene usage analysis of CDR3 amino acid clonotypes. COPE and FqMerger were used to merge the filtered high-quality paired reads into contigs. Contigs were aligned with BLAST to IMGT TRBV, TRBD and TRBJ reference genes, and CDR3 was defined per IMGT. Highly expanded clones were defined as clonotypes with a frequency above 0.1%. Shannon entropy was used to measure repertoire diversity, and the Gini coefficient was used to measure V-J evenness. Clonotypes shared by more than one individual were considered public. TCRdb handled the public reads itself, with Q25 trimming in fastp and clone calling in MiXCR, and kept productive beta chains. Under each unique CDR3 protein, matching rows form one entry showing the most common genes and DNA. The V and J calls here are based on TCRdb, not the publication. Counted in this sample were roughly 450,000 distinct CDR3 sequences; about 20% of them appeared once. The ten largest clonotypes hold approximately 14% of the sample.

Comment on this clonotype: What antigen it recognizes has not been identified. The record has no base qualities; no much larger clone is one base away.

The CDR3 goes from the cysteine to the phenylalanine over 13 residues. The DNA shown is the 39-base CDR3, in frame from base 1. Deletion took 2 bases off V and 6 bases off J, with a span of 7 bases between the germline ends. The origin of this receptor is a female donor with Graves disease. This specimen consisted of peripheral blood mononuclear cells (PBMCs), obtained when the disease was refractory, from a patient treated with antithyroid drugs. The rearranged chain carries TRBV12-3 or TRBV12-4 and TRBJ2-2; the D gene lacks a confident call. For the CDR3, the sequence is CASSLQEAGELFF. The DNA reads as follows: TGTGCCAGCAGTTTACAAGAGGCCGGGGAGCTGTTTTTT.